Shown below are 21 T cell receptor beta chains from a single sample sequenced in a study of control samples from healthy donors and cancer patients. The assay was immunoSEQ multiplex PCR, and TCRdb's table has in-frame clones only and misses some. The table includes about 78,000 clones, less than 90% detected once. The sequenced material came from blood. These receptors were collected from an older woman in good health.

The chain couples TRBV11-2 to TRBJ1-3; maybe TRBD1 (5 bases). The length of the CDR3 is 18 residues. The V end lost 5 bases, the J end lost 5 bases, and 25 bases lay between the germline ends. Germline V gene sequence: CDR1 SGHAT, CDR2 FQNNGV. CDR3 residues: CASSPRQRGRTDRNTIYF. The DNA for the CDR3 is TGTGCCAGCAGCCCCAGGCAGAGGGGCAGAACTGATAGAAACACCATATATTTT.

The V call is TRBV5-1, the J call TRBJ2-1; 10 bases are shared with TRBD2. The germline CDR1 and CDR2 sequences are SGHRS and YFSETQ. V was pared by 5 bases and J by 8 bases, with 13 bases of the junction left unmatched. CDR3 size: 16 residues. The CDR3 region has the DNA TGCGCCAGCAGTGCTCTGGGTAGCGGGGGGACGGATGAGCAGTTCTTC. It codes for CASSALGSGGTDEQFF. The whole variable domain, remainder taken from reference TRBV5-1 and TRBJ2-1, is KAGVTQTPRYLIKTRGQQVTLSCSPISGHRSVSWYQQTPGQGLQFLFEYFSETQRNKGNFPGRFSGRQFSNSRSEMNVSTLELGDSALYLCASSALGSGGTDEQFFGPGTRLTVL.

Turning to this clone: This CDR3 is also generated by other DNA sequences in the sample. This chain uses TRBV2 with TRBJ1-1; 9 bases agree with TRBD1. V lost 4 bases and J lost 4; bases outside the gene matches: 4. Germline CDR1 is SNHLY and CDR2 is FYNNEI. CDR3 length equals 14 residues. CDR3 DNA: TGTGCCAGCAGTGGACAGGGGGGAGGCACTGAAGCTTTCTTT. Protein sequence: CASSGQGGGTEAFF.

The chain carries TRBV18 and TRBJ2-3, with no clear D. Germline V gene lookup returns CDR1 KGHSH and CDR2 LQKENI. V lost 3 bases and J lost 2, with 9 bases in between. This CDR3 has 14 residues. Here the CDR3 DNA reads TGTGCCAGCTCACCTTTGGCGGTCACAGATACGCAGTATTTT. It encodes CASSPLAVTDTQYF.

This CDR3 is CASSLHGRENIQYF. The CDR3 DNA reads TGTGCCAGCAGCCTCCACGGCAGGGAAAACATTCAGTACTTC. The chain is built from TRBV3-1 (or the pseudogene TRBV3-2) and TRBJ2-4; tentative D call: TRBD1 (5 bases). The CDR3 has 14 amino acids. Trimming left V 4 bases short and J 5 bases short, with 12 bases between. Germline-derived CDR1 and CDR2 are LGHDT and YNNKEL (reference sequence).

The V gene is TRBV11-2, the J gene TRBJ1-1; no reliable D call. The V gene's germline CDR1 is SGHAT and CDR2 FQNNGV. V was pared by 7 bases and J by 5 bases, with 17 bases between. The CDR3 runs to 14 residues. The CDR3 sequence: CASTELRRITEAFF. CDR3 in DNA: TGTGCCAGCACCGAACTCCGTCGGATTACTGAAGCTTTCTTT.

The chain is built from TRBV7-9 and TRBJ1-1, with D maybe TRBD1 (6 bases). V was cut by 4 bases and J by 4 bases, with 22 bases left in between. The CDR3 runs to 17 residues. Germline V gene data show CDR1 as SEHNR and CDR2 as FQNEAQ (reference sequence). In DNA, the CDR3 is TGTGCCAGCAGCTCCATTACACAACAGGGTGGCCGCACTGAAGCTTTCTTT. Translating gives CASSSITQQGGRTEAFF.

The chain uses TRBV7-6 and TRBJ2-1, with D possibly being TRBD1 (5 bases). V gave up 3 bases and J gave up 0 bases, with 21 bases separating them. CDR1 and CDR2 (germline): SGHVS, FNYEAQ. The CDR3 is 19 residues long. The CDR3 nucleotides read TGTGCCAGCAGCTTCGACAGCTTCGGATCCCTGAGCTCCTACAATGAGCAGTTCTTC. This codes for CASSFDSFGSLSSYNEQFF.

This clone was observed a handful of times. The chain is built from TRBV12-3 or TRBV12-4 and TRBJ1-1; no clear D gene. The length of the CDR3 is 13 residues. V was pared by 6 bases and J by 5 bases, with 13 bases between. CDR3 in amino acids: CASSPEIWTEAFF. The CDR3 DNA reads as TGTGCCAGCAGCCCGGAAATTTGGACTGAAGCTTTCTTT.

The rearrangement links TRBV7-2 to TRBJ2-3; D may be TRBD2 (5 bases). The CDR3 runs to 16 residues. CDR1 SGHTA and CDR2 FQGNSA come from the germline V gene. Trimming stripped 2 bases from V and 6 bases from J, with 18 bases between. The CDR3 nucleotides read TGTGCCAGCAGCTTATTTTACGGGGTCGAGGCGGATACGCAGTATTTT. This encodes CASSLFYGVEADTQYF.

This chain links TRBV3-1 (or the pseudogene TRBV3-2) with TRBJ1-5; D is unresolved. The CDR3 consists of 13 residues. Germline lookup yields CDR1 LGHDT and CDR2 YNNKEL (reference sequence). Trimming removed 1 base from V and 7 bases from J, with 8 bases in between. In DNA form, the CDR3 reads TGTGCCAGCAGCCAAGGATCGGAGCAGCCCCAGCATTTT. This encodes CASSQGSEQPQHF.

The V gene is TRBV5-1, the J gene TRBJ1-1, with a weak D call TRBD1 (5 bases). Germline V gene data show CDR1 as SGHRS and CDR2 as YFSETQ. V was clipped by 1 base and J by 1 base, with 8 bases between them. CDR3 size: 14 residues. The CDR3 nucleotides read TGCGCCAGCAGCTTGACGGGGGAGAACACTGAAGCTTTCTTT. Amino acids: CASSLTGENTEAFF.

The chain uses TRBV6-5 and TRBJ2-7; TRBD1 matches 10 bases. CDR1 and CDR2 (germline): MNHEY, SVGAGI. The CDR3 totals 15 residues. Unmatched junction bases numbered 10, after V lost 4 bases and J lost 7 bases. The CDR3 bases are TGTGCCAGCAGTTCTGTGCGACAGGGGGCGCAAGAGCAGTACTTC. Encoded protein: CASSSVRQGAQEQYF.

DNA of the CDR3: TGTGCCAGTAGTATCCGTGGACTAGCGGGGGCAACAGATACGCAGTATTTT. Encoded protein: CASSIRGLAGATDTQYF. The V call is TRBV19, the J call TRBJ2-3, with 13 nucleotides matching TRBD2. The J segment lost 3 bases and the V segment lost 3 bases, leaving 6 bases of the junction unmatched. CDR3 length equals 17 residues. Germline CDR1 LNHDA, CDR2 SQIVND (reference sequence).

This sequence joins TRBV7-2 and TRBJ2-3; maybe TRBD2 (6 bases). The CDR3 totals 14 residues. Trimming cost V 4 bases and J 5 bases, with 13 bases left between them. In germline, CDR1 is SGHTA, CDR2 FQGNSA. The CDR3 region has the DNA TGTGCCAGCAGCTCCCATCTCGGGAGAGATACGCAGTATTTT. This gives the protein CASSSHLGRDTQYF.

This clone was seen only a few times. The J gene is TRBJ1-3, the V gene TRBV6-1; TRBD1 is a possible D gene (6 bases). Germline lookup yields CDR1 MNHNS and CDR2 SASEGT. This CDR3 has 17 amino acids. V was cut by 1 base and J by 4 bases, with 17 bases left in between. The CDR3 region has the DNA TGTGCCAGCAGTGAAGGGGGGTACGCAGGGACAGGAAACACCATATATTTT. It is translated as CASSEGGYAGTGNTIYF.

The chain employs TRBV18 and TRBJ1-1; no definite D call. Trimming pared 2 bases from V and 8 bases from J, leaving 18 bases between. The CDR3 is 15 residues long. Germline loops: CDR1 KGHSH, CDR2 LQKENI. CDR3 loop: CASSPSTGGIEEAFF. The CDR3 DNA is TGTGCCAGCTCACCAAGTACGGGTGGAATAGAGGAAGCTTTCTTT.

This chain connects TRBV19 to TRBJ1-2; D not certain. V lost 0 bases and J 0 bases, leaving 8 bases between the germline ends. CDR3 length: 15 residues. The V gene's germline CDR1 is LNHDA and CDR2 SQIVND (reference sequence). CDR3 amino acids: CASSIDWGANYGYTF. CDR3 nucleotides: TGTGCCAGTAGTATAGATTGGGGAGCTAACTATGGCTACACCTTC.

The V and J genes are TRBV28 and TRBJ2-3; the D is unclear. V gave up 2 bases and J gave up 0 bases, with 6 bases separating them. This CDR3 region has 14 residues. Germline CDR1 and CDR2: MDHEN and SYDVKM. CDR3 nucleotides: TGTGCCAGCAGTTTACTGGGTAGCACAGATACGCAGTATTTT. Translation: CASSLLGSTDTQYF. Full variable domain (outside the CDR3, taken from reference TRBV28 and TRBJ2-3): DVKVTQSSRYLVKRTGEKVFLECVQDMDHENMFWYRQDPGLGLRLIYFSYDVKMKEKGDIPEGYSVSREKKERFSLILESASTNQTSMYLCASSLLGSTDTQYFGPGTRLTVL.

To note about this clone: The same CDR3 is also encoded by other DNA sequences in this sample. The chain links TRBV3-1 (or the pseudogene TRBV3-2) to TRBJ1-2; no clear D. The CDR3 length is 12 residues. The ends were cut back, 0 bases at V and 5 bases at J, with 4 bases in the middle. The germline gives CDR1 LGHDT, CDR2 YNNKEL (reference sequence). The CDR3 DNA follows: TGTGCCAGCAGCCAAGATTCTTATGGCTACACCTTC. This encodes CASSQDSYGYTF.

The DNA of the CDR3 is TGTGCCAGCAGCTTAGCCGTTGGACAGTTTTATGGCTACACCTTC. Amino acids: CASSLAVGQFYGYTF. The chain combines TRBV7-2 with TRBJ1-2; a possible D gene is TRBD1 (6 bases). V lost 0 bases to trimming and J lost 5 bases, with 13 bases between them. Looked up from germline, CDR1 is SGHTA and CDR2 is FQGNSA. The CDR3 consists of 15 residues.